The 3 T cell receptor beta chains given below trace back to one sample, sequenced in a study of shared clonotypes between healthy human individuals. Some clones are missing from TCRdb's copy, which holds only in-frame ones; the method was immunoSEQ multiplex PCR. This sample yields roughly 520,000 clones, of which around 95% are seen a single time; about 0.067% belongs to the top ten. Sequences were obtained from naive CD4+ T cells sorted from blood. Stated subset: CD45RA+ positively selected. The receptors derive from a woman under 40 in good health.

A single count supports this clone. V gene TRBV19 combines with J gene TRBJ1-4; D not resolved. CDR3 length: 15 amino acids. Germline-derived CDR1 and CDR2 are LNHDA and SQIVND (reference sequence). V was pared by 1 base and J by 0 bases, with 6 bases between. CDR3: CASSIGRTTNEKLFF. The CDR3 coding sequence is TGTGCCAGTAGTATAGGCAGAACAACTAATGAAAAACTGTTTTTT.

The chain employs TRBV6-5 and TRBJ1-1; possible D gene TRBD1, 6 bases. Germline loops: CDR1 MNHEY, CDR2 SVGAGI. The CDR3 has 14 residues. V was pared by 6 bases and J by 6 bases, with 17 bases between. The CDR3 loop is CASSSGQPNAEAFF. CDR3 DNA sequence: TGTGCCAGCAGCTCCGGACAGCCTAACGCTGAAGCTTTCTTT.

With regard to this clone: The same CDR3 also results from other DNA sequences found in this sample. The chain carries TRBV2 and TRBJ2-5; D is ambiguous. Matching the DNA end better, TRBJ2-7 makes the J call doubtful. CDR1 and CDR2 from the germline V gene are SNHLY and FYNNEI. The CDR3 covers 12 residues. This CDR3 is CASSLSSYEQYF. As DNA, the CDR3 is TGTGCCAGCAGTCTTAGCTCCTACGAGCAGTACTTC.